This TCR beta chain was obtained from a study of neurological immune-mediated disorders (dated by TCRdb to the late 2010s). Regarding the complete study: Among the approximately 35 multiple sclerosis patients, relapsing-remitting MS was present in some 30 and secondary progressive MS was present in 3. The roughly 110 TCR-beta libraries covered PBMC samples along with longitudinal samples, technical triplicates, and paired sorted CD4+ and CD8+ T-cell subsets. Of the approximately 65 subjects in the cohort, some 15 were HAM/TSP patients, around 35 were multiple sclerosis patients, and about 20 were healthy controls. Using UMI-based sequencing, the study compared peripheral blood TCR-beta repertoires from patients with HTLV-I-associated myelopathy (HAM/TSP), patients with multiple sclerosis, and healthy controls.

Details on this clonotype: Its antigen is not yet known. Per-base quality was not reported, and no clone a single base away is much larger than it.

cDNA synthesis used template-switch 5'RACE with a primer carrying a 10-nucleotide random unique molecular identifier tagging each TCR transcript. Each sequencing run produced over 170 million TCR-beta sequences covering 15-18 subjects. Total RNA was extracted with the RNeasy kit. The KAPA Real-time Library Amplification kit was used to amplify TCR-beta VDJ regions with primers for the TCR constant region and the 5'RACE anchor. Sample indexes and Illumina adaptors were added in a first PCR, after which library yield was increased in a second PCR. After Ampure bead purification, the roughly 650 bp TCR product was size-selected on a 2% E-gel SizeSelection system. Before pooling, libraries had their quality checked on a Bioanalyzer, their concentration measured with Qubit, and their quantity determined with the Kapa Library Quantification kit. An Illumina HiSeq 2500 sequenced the libraries paired-end 2 x 150 bp. To increase sequence diversity, roughly 24-30% phiX was spiked into each library pool. Concerning the study's data processing: The UMI-based MiGEC pipeline processed quality-filtered reads and removed over 80% of raw TCR sequences during error correction. VDJ genes were aligned to IMGT germline references, and each clonotype was defined by a unique CDR3 amino acid sequence together with V-J genes. Clonal expansion, Shannon diversity and CDR3 relatedness were evaluated with VDJtools (CalcPairwiseDistances, ClusterSamples), while phylogenetic trees were built in CLCbio workbench. Expanded clones were defined as having at least 8 unique UMIs, based on coefficient-of-variation modelling across technical triplicates. TCRdb itself trimmed the public reads at Q25 with fastp, ran MiXCR and retained productive beta chains. Each record represents a unique CDR3 protein, reported with the most common genes and DNA among its rows. These V and J calls rely on TCRdb rather than the paper's analysis. Counted in this sample were roughly 70,000 distinct CDR3 sequences; approximately 5% of them appeared once. The ten most abundant clones make up 2.2% of the sample.

Study-level results and caveats: The MS cluster was not associated with any clinical or MRI features, and the authors stated that larger cohorts are needed. Phylogenetic analysis grouped repertoires from 18 of 34 MS patients into a cluster of related CDR3 sequences, suggesting a possible repertoire-level signature. The highest TCR clonal expansion was observed in HAM/TSP patients, whereas the lowest was observed in MS patients, even when compared with healthy controls. No identical CDR3 amino acid sequences were shared among expanded clones across subjects, suggesting private TCR-beta repertoires in all groups.

V is pared back by 10 bases and J by 8 bases, with 17 bases lying between the germline termini. The CDR3 has 14 amino acids, counting the end cysteine and phenylalanine. Only CDR3 DNA is held: 42 bases, read in frame from base 1. According to the germline V gene, CDR1 reads KGHDR and CDR2 reads SFDVKD. Unsorted PBMC libraries were generated from 2 million PBMCs stored in RNAlater at -80 °C until RNA extraction. The multiple sclerosis patients were enrolled in a US clinical protocol that used magnetic resonance imaging to evaluate disease progression. Peripheral blood underwent Ficoll-Hypaque density gradient centrifugation to isolate PBMCs, which were then cryopreserved in liquid nitrogen.

The rearrangement combines TRBV24-1 with TRBJ1-6; matching of 5 bases hints at TRBD1 as the D gene. The TCR originated in a woman in her seventies with multiple sclerosis. The sequenced sample was PBMCs. The DNA sequence is given as TGTGCCACAGCGAGGGGCGAATGGTATTCACCCCTCCACTTT. It translates to CATARGEWYSPLHF.